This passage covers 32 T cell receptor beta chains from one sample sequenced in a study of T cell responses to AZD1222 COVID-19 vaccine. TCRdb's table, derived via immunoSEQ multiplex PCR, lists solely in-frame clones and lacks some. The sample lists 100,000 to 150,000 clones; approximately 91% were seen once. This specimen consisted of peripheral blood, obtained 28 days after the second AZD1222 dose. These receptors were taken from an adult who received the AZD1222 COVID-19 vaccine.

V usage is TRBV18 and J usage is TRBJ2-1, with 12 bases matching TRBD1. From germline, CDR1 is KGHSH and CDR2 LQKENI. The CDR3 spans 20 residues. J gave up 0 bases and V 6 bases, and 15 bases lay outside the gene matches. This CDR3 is CASSLLGTGGGKSSYNEQFF. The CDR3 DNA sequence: TGTGCCAGCTCGCTACTTGGGACAGGGGGCGGCAAAAGCTCCTACAATGAGCAGTTCTTC.

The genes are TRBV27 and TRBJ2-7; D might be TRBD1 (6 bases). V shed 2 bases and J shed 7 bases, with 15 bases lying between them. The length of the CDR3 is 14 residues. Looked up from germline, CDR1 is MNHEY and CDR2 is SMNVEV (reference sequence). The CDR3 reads CASSLLMGAGEQYF. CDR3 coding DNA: TGTGCCAGCAGTTTACTAATGGGGGCGGGTGAGCAGTACTTC.

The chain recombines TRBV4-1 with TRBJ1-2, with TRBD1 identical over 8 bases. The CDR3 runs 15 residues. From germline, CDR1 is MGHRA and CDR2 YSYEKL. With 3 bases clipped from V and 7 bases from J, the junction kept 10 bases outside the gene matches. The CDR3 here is CASSQVGQVSFGYTF. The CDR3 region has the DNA TGCGCCAGCAGCCAGGTGGGACAGGTTTCGTTTGGCTACACCTTC.

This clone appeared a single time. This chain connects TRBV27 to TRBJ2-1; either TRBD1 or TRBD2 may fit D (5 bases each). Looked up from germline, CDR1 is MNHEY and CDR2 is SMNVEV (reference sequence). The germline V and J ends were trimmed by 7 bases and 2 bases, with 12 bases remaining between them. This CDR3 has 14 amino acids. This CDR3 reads CASKGTTPYNEQFF. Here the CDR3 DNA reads TGTGCCAGCAAGGGGACGACCCCCTACAATGAGCAGTTCTTC.

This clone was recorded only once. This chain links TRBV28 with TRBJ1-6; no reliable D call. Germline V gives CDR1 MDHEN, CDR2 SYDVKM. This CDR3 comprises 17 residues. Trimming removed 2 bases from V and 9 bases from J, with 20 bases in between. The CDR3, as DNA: TGTGCCAGCAGTTTAGTCGCCAGGAAGTCTAAGGGTTCACCCCTCCACTTT. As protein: CASSLVARKSKGSPLHF.

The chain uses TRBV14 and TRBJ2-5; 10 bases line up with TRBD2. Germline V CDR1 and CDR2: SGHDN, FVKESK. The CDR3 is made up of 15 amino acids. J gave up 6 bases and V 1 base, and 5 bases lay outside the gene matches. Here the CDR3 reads CASSQVTAGGKTQYF. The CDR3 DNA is TGTGCCAGCAGCCAAGTTACAGCGGGAGGGAAGACCCAGTACTTC.

Here the CDR3 reads CASSPAVVGQGLNYGYTF. CDR3 DNA sequence: TGTGCCAGCAGCCCGGCCGTAGTCGGACAGGGCCTGAACTATGGCTACACCTTC. The chain recombines TRBV14 with TRBJ1-2, with TRBD1 identical over 8 bases. This CDR3 is 18 amino acids long. V lost 4 bases, J lost 2 bases, and 15 bases stayed unmatched. Germline V CDR1 and CDR2: SGHDN, FVKESK. The variable domain in full, with the rest retrieved from reference TRBV14 and TRBJ1-2, is EAGVTQFPSHSVIEKGQTVTLRCDPISGHDNLYWYRRVMGKEIKFLLHFVKESKQDESGMPNNRFLAERTGGTYSTLKVQPAELEDSGVYFCASSPAVVGQGLNYGYTFGSGTRLTVV.

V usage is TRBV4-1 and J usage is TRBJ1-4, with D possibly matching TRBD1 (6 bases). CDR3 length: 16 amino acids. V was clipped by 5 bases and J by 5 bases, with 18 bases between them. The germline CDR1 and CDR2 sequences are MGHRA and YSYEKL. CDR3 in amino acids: CASSIRRGTLNEKLFF. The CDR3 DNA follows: TGCGCCAGCAGCATTCGCCGGGGGACACTCAATGAAAAACTGTTTTTT.

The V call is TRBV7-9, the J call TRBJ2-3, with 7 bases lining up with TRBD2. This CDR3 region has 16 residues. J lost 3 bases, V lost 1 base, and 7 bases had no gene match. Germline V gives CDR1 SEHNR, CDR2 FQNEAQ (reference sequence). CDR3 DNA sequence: TGTGCCAGCAGCTTAGATGCTAGCGGTATTACAGATACGCAGTATTTT. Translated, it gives CASSLDASGITDTQYF.

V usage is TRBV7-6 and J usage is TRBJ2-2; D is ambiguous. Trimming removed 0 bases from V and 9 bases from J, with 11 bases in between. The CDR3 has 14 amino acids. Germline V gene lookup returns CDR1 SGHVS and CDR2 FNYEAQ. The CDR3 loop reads CASSLALAGRELFF. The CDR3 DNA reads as TGTGCCAGCAGCTTAGCCCTCGCAGGCAGGGAGCTGTTTTTT.

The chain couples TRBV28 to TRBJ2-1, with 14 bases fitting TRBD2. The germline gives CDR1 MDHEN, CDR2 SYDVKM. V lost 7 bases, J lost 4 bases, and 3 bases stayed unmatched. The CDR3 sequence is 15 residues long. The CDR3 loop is CASTRLAGGYNEQFF. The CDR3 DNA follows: TGTGCCAGCACCAGACTAGCGGGAGGGTACAATGAGCAGTTCTTC.

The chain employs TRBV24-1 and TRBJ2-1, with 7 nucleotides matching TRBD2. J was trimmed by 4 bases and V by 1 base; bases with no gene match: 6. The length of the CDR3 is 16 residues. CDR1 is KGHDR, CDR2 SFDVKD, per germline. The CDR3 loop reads CATSDFRAGRYNEQFF. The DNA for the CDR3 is TGTGCCACCAGTGATTTTCGAGCGGGAAGATACAATGAGCAGTTCTTC.

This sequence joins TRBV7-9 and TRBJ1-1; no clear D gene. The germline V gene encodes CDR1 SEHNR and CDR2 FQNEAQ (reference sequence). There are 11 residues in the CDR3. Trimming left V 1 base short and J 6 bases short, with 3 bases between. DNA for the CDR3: TGTGCCAGCAGCTTAGTACCTGAAGCTTTCTTT. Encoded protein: CASSLVPEAFF.

CDR3 in amino acids: CASSSYRGAEAQYF. CDR3 in DNA: TGTGCCAGCAGTTCCTACAGGGGAGCGGAGGCCCAGTACTTC. The gene calls are TRBV27 and TRBJ2-5, with TRBD1 matching 7 bases. This CDR3 comprises 14 residues. The germline CDR1 and CDR2 sequences are MNHEY and SMNVEV (reference sequence). V shed 4 bases and J 9 bases; nucleotides not matched to a gene: 11.

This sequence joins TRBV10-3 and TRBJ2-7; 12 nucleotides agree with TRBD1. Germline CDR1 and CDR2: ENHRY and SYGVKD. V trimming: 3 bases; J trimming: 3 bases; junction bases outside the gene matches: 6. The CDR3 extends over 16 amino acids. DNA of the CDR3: TGTGCCATCAGTGAAGGGACAGGGGGCGCCCACTACGAGCAGTACTTC. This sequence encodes CAISEGTGGAHYEQYF.

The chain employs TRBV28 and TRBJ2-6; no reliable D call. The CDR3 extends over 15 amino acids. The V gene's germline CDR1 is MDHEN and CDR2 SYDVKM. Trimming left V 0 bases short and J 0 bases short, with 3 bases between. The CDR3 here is CASSLWGSGANVLTF. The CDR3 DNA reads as TGTGCCAGCAGTTTATGGGGCTCTGGGGCCAACGTCCTGACTTTC.

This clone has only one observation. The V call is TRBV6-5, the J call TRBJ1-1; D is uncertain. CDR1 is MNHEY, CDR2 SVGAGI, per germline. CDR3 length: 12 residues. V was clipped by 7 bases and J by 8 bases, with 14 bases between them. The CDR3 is CASKNLDGEAFF. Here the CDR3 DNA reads TGTGCCAGCAAGAACCTAGACGGAGAAGCTTTCTTT.

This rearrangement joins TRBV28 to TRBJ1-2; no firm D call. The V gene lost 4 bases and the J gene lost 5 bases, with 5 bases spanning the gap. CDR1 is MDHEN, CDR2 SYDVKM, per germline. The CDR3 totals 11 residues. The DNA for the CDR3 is TGTGCCAGCAGTTCGCCGTATGGCTACACCTTC. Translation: CASSSPYGYTF.

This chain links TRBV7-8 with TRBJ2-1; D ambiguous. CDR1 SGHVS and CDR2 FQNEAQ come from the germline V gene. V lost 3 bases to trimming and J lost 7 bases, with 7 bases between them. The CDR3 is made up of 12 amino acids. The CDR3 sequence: CASSFTANEQFF. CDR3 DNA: TGTGCCAGCAGCTTCACAGCGAATGAGCAGTTCTTC.

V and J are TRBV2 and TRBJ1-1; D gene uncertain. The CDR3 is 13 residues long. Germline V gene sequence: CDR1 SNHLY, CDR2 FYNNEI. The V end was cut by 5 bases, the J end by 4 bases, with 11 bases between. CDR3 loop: CASSPMSGTEAFF. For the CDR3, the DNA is TGTGCCAGCAGTCCTATGTCCGGCACTGAAGCTTTCTTT.

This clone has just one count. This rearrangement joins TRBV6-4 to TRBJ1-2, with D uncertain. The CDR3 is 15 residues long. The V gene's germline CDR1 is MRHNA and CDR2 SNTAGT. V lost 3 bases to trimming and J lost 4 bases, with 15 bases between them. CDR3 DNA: TGTGCCAGCAGTGAGGGAGCTGGGGTCATCTATGGCTACACCTTC. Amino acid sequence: CASSEGAGVIYGYTF.

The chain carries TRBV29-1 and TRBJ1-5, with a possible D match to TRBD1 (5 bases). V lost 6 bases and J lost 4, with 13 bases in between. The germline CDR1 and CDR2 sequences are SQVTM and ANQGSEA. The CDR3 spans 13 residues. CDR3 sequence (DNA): TGCAGCGTATCGGACATTCAGAATCAGCCCCAGCATTTT. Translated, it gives CSVSDIQNQPQHF.

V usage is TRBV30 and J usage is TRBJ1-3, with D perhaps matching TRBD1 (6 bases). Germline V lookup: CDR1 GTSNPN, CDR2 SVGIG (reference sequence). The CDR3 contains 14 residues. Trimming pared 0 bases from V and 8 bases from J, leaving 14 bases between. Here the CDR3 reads CAWSVGHLKDTIYF. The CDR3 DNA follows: TGTGCCTGGAGTGTGGGACACCTCAAGGACACCATATATTTT. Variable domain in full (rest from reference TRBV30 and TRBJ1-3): SQTIHQWPATLVQPVGSPLSLECTVEGTSNPNLYWYRQAAGRGLQLLFYSVGIGQISSEVPQNLSASRPQDRQFILSSKKLLLSDSGFYLCAWSVGHLKDTIYFGEGSWLTVV.

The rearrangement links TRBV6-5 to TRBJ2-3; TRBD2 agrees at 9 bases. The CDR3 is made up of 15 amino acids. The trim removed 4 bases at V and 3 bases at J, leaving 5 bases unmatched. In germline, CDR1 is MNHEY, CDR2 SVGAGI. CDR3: CASSSASGTTDTQYF. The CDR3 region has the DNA TGTGCCAGCAGTTCGGCTAGCGGGACAACAGATACGCAGTATTTT.

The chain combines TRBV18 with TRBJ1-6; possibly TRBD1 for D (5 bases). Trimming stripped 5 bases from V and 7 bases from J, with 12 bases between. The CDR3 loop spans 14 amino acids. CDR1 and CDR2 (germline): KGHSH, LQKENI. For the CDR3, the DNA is TGTGCCAGCTCAAAGGGGAGCCCCAATTCACCCCTCCACTTT. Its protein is CASSKGSPNSPLHF.

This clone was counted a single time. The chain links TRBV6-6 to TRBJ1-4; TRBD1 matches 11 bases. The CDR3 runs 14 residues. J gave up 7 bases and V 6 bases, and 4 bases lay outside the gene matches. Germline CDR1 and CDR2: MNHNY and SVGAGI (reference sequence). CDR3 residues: CASRLDRGLEKLFF. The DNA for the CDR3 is TGTGCCAGCAGACTGGACAGGGGGCTTGAAAAACTGTTTTTT.

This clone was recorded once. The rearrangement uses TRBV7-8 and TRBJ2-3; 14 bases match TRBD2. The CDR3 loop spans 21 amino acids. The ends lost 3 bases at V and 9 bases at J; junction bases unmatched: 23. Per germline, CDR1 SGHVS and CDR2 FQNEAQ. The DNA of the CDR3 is TGTGCCAGCAGCTTCCCACCCATGGGACTAGCGGGAGATAGAACACAGAGGACGCAGTATTTT. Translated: CASSFPPMGLAGDRTQRTQYF.

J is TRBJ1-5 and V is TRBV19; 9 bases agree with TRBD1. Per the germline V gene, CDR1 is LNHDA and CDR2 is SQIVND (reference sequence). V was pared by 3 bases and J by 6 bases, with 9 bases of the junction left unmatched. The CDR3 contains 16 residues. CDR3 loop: CASSITSGTGFQPQHF. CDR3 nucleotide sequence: TGTGCCAGTAGTATCACTTCCGGGACAGGGTTTCAGCCCCAGCATTTT.

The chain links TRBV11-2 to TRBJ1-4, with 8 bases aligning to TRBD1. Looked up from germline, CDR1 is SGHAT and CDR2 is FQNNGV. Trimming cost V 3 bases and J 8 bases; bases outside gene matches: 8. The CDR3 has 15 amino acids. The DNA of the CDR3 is TGTGCCAGCAGCTTCGGAGGACAGGGAGGAGAAAAACTGTTTTTT. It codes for CASSFGGQGGEKLFF.

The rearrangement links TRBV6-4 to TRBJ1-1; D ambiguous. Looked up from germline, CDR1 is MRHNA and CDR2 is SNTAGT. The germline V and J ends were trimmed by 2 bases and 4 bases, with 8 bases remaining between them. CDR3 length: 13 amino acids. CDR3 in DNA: TGTGCCAGCAGTGACAGGGTCGGCACTGAAGCTTTCTTT. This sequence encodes CASSDRVGTEAFF.

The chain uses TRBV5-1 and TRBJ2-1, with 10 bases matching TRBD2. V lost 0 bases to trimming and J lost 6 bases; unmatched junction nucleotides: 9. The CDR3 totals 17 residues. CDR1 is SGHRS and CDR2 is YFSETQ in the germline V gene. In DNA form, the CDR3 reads TGCGCCAGCAGCTTGGCCCCATTAGCGGGAGGACGCAATGAGCAGTTCTTC. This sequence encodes CASSLAPLAGGRNEQFF.

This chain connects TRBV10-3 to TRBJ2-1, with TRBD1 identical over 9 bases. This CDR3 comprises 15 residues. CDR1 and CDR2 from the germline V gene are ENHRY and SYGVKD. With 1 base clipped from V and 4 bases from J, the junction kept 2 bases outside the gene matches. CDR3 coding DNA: TGTGCCATCAGTGAGTTGGGACAGGGATACAATGAGCAGTTCTTC. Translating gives CAISELGQGYNEQFF.